Presented here are 29 T cell receptor beta chains from one specimen sequenced in a study of ipilimumab plus nivolumab after autologous stem cell transplantation. Profiled with immunoSEQ multiplex PCR; TCRdb holds only in-frame clones, not every one. The sample shows some 10,000 clones, less than 80% of them seen only once. The sample was PBMCs, taken in a trial of ipilimumab plus nivolumab as post-transplant consolidation. All receptors derive from a male donor with diffuse large B-cell lymphoma.

This chain joins TRBV18 and TRBJ2-2, with 9 bases identical to TRBD2. The J segment lost 3 bases and the V segment lost 3 bases, leaving 11 bases of the junction unmatched. This CDR3 spans 18 amino acids. CDR1 and CDR2 from the germline V gene are KGHSH and LQKENI. The CDR3 sequence: CASSPRPLAGEYTGELFF. Here the CDR3 DNA reads TGTGCCAGCTCACCCCGCCCCTTAGCGGGGGAATACACCGGGGAGCTGTTTTTT. Full variable domain (missing parts from reference TRBV18 and TRBJ2-2): NAGVMQNPRHLVRRRGQEARLRCSPMKGHSHVYWYRQLPEEGLKFMVYLQKENIIDESGMPKERFSAEFPKEGPSILRIQQVVRGDSAAYFCASSPRPLAGEYTGELFFGEGSRLTVL.

The V and J genes are TRBV7-6 and TRBJ2-7; 8 bases map to TRBD1. The germline V gene has CDR1 SGHVS and CDR2 FNYEAQ. This CDR3 has 16 amino acids. The J segment lost 1 base and the V segment lost 0 bases, leaving 5 bases of the junction unmatched. In nucleotides, the CDR3 is TGTGCCAGCAGCTTAGCAGGAGGACAGGGATCCTACGAGCAGTACTTC. It is translated as CASSLAGGQGSYEQYF.

This chain joins TRBV25-1 and TRBJ1-5; D not certain. This CDR3 is built from 14 residues. Germline V CDR1 and CDR2: MGHDK, SYGVNS. The germline V and J ends were trimmed by 4 bases and 5 bases, with 12 bases remaining between them. Here the CDR3 reads CASSVPPSDQPQHF. The CDR3 nucleotides are TGTGCCAGCAGTGTCCCCCCGTCAGATCAGCCCCAGCATTTT.

The rearrangement links TRBV6-1 to TRBJ2-2; the match to TRBD1 covers 7 bases. Germline values: CDR1 MNHNS, CDR2 SASEGT. V shed 3 bases and J 3 bases; nucleotides not matched to a gene: 7. CDR3 length equals 16 residues. The CDR3 protein is CASSDNRGFYTGELFF. CDR3 coding DNA: TGTGCCAGCAGTGATAACAGGGGTTTTTACACCGGGGAGCTGTTTTTT.

This chain joins TRBV19 and TRBJ2-7, with 10 nucleotides matching TRBD1. There are 14 residues in the CDR3. The germline CDR1 and CDR2 sequences are LNHDA and SQIVND (reference sequence). Trimming at V came to 5 bases and at J to 3 bases, leaving 4 bases not matched to a gene. DNA of the CDR3: TGTGCCAGTAGTTCCGGGACAGGGGTCTACGAGCAGTACTTC. It is translated as CASSSGTGVYEQYF.

The genes are TRBV28 and TRBJ1-1; tentative D call: TRBD1 (5 bases). CDR1 is MDHEN, CDR2 SYDVKM, per germline. CDR3 length: 13 residues. The V and J ends lost 5 bases and 3 bases respectively, with 10 bases between them. The CDR3 here is CASSPLTDTEAFF. The CDR3, as DNA: TGTGCCAGCAGTCCACTGACAGACACTGAAGCTTTCTTT.

This clone is medium-sized. J is TRBJ1-6 and V is TRBV5-5; D is unclear. The CDR3 extends over 14 amino acids. Trimming removed 6 bases from V and 12 bases from J, with 19 bases in between. The V gene's germline CDR1 is SGHKS and CDR2 YYEKEE (reference sequence). The CDR3 sequence is CASTNDWFSGPLHF. The CDR3 nucleotides read TGTGCCAGCACCAACGACTGGTTCAGTGGACCCCTCCACTTT. Variable domain in full (rest from reference TRBV5-5 and TRBJ1-6): DAGVTQSPTHLIKTRGQQVTLRCSPISGHKSVSWYQQVLGQGPQFIFQYYEKEERGRGNFPDRFSARQFPNYSSELNVNALLLGDSALYLCASTNDWFSGPLHFGNGTRLTVT.

This clone has a handful of counts. The rearrangement uses TRBV5-6 and TRBJ2-2, with D maybe TRBD1 (6 bases). Germline V gene sequence: CDR1 SGHDT, CDR2 YYEEEE. The CDR3 is made up of 15 amino acids. Trimming stripped 4 bases from V and 3 bases from J, with 13 bases between. The CDR3 is CASSGSPGDTGELFF. CDR3 nucleotides: TGTGCCAGCAGCGGTAGTCCAGGGGACACCGGGGAGCTGTTTTTT.

This clone was observed once. This rearrangement joins TRBV2 to TRBJ1-2, with 7 nucleotides matching TRBD1. CDR1 is SNHLY and CDR2 is FYNNEI in the germline V gene. Trimming cost V 4 bases and J 0 bases; bases outside gene matches: 2. The CDR3 is 14 amino acids. CDR3 nucleotide sequence: TGTGCCAGCAGTGGACAGGGTTCTAACTATGGCTACACCTTC. Translating it yields CASSGQGSNYGYTF.

The chain combines TRBV19 with TRBJ2-3; 9 bases line up with TRBD2. Looked up from germline, CDR1 is LNHDA and CDR2 is SQIVND (reference sequence). CDR3 length equals 14 residues. Trimming took 3 bases from V and 4 from J; bases not matched to a gene: 2. In DNA, the CDR3 is TGTGCCAGTAGTATCGCGGGGGGGCCAGATACGCAGTATTTT. This gives the protein CASSIAGGPDTQYF.

This chain links TRBV28 with TRBJ2-1, with 8 bases fitting TRBD2. Germline-derived CDR1 and CDR2 are MDHEN and SYDVKM. V lost 6 bases, J lost 2 bases, and 6 bases stayed unmatched. The CDR3 extends over 15 amino acids. CDR3: CASSVGGVPYNEQFF. Here the CDR3 DNA reads TGTGCCAGCAGCGTCGGGGGGGTCCCCTACAATGAGCAGTTCTTC.

The chain carries TRBV9 and TRBJ2-3; D possibly corresponds to TRBD1 (6 bases). The germline V and J ends were trimmed by 3 bases and 2 bases, with 13 bases remaining between them. The CDR3 is 15 amino acids. Per germline, CDR1 SGDLS and CDR2 YYNGEE. The CDR3 DNA is TGTGCCAGCAGCGACAAGACAGGTTCCACAGATACGCAGTATTTT. Its translation: CASSDKTGSTDTQYF.

The table lists this clone with a count of one. This chain's CDR3 is CSAGGTGYTF. In nucleotides, the CDR3 is TGCAGTGCTGGGGGAACTGGCTACACCTTC. The chain has TRBV20-1 and TRBJ1-2; TRBD1 might be the D (5 bases). There are 10 residues in the CDR3. Trimming removed 5 bases from V and 7 bases from J, with 8 bases in between. Germline V lookup: CDR1 DFQATT, CDR2 SNEGSKA (reference sequence).

This chain joins TRBV4-3 and TRBJ2-5; 9 bases agree with TRBD1. V was pared by 1 base and J by 2 bases, with 5 bases of the junction left unmatched. The germline gives CDR1 LGHNA, CDR2 YSLEER. The CDR3 sequence is 16 residues long. CDR3 amino acids: CASSQAGTGLQETQYF. CDR3 bases: TGCGCCAGCAGCCAAGCGGGGACAGGGTTACAAGAGACCCAGTACTTC.

This clone was picked up one time. The chain is built from TRBV5-6 and TRBJ2-3; possibly TRBD1 or TRBD2 for D (6 bases each). Trimming removed 0 bases from V and 5 bases from J, with 13 bases in between. CDR3 size: 15 residues. Germline CDR1 is SGHDT and CDR2 is YYEEEE. DNA for the CDR3: TGTGCCAGCAGCTTGGCTCGGGGGCGGGGAGATACGCAGTATTTT. Protein product: CASSLARGRGDTQYF.

J is TRBJ1-1 and V is TRBV27; 8 bases fit TRBD1. Germline CDR1 is MNHEY and CDR2 is SMNVEV (reference sequence). Trimming cost V 1 base and J 5 bases; bases outside gene matches: 6. The CDR3 has 15 residues. Written as DNA, the CDR3 is TGTGCCAGCAGTTTATACCAGGGGGCGGGGACTGAAGCTTTCTTT. Protein: CASSLYQGAGTEAFF.

By sample share, this clone is medium-sized. The V and J genes are TRBV4-3 and TRBJ1-2, with D possibly being TRBD1 (5 bases). The CDR3 has 15 amino acids. Germline loops: CDR1 LGHNA, CDR2 YSLEER. Trimming shortened V by 1 base and J by 4 bases, and 13 bases separated the two germline ends. CDR3 sequence reads: CASSQVWGNGYGYTF. The CDR3 nucleotides are TGCGCCAGCAGCCAAGTCTGGGGGAACGGCTATGGCTACACCTTC.

The rearrangement uses TRBV18 and TRBJ1-2; maybe TRBD1 (6 bases). V was cut by 3 bases and J by 0 bases, with 26 bases left in between. The CDR3 extends over 20 amino acids. Germline CDR1 is KGHSH and CDR2 is LQKENI. CDR3 nucleotides: TGTGCCAGCTCACCCACGGCAGGGGCGGGTAGCCAAAACACTAACTATGGCTACACCTTC. Its protein is CASSPTAGAGSQNTNYGYTF.

This rearrangement joins TRBV19 to TRBJ2-3, with unresolved D. Germline CDR1 LNHDA, CDR2 SQIVND (reference sequence). The CDR3 spans 15 residues. V was trimmed by 4 bases and J by 0 bases, leaving 11 bases between them. The CDR3, as DNA: TGTGCCAGTAGTAAACAACACTATAGCACAGATACGCAGTATTTT. Translating gives CASSKQHYSTDTQYF.

The chain recombines TRBV28 with TRBJ2-7; D ambiguous. From germline, CDR1 is MDHEN and CDR2 SYDVKM. The CDR3 extends over 12 amino acids. Trimming cost V 6 bases and J 6 bases, with 12 bases left between them. CDR3 sequence reads: CASSPRPSEQYF. The CDR3 nucleotides read TGTGCCAGCAGCCCCAGGCCCTCCGAGCAGTACTTC. Based on the CDR3 plus reference TRBV28 and TRBJ2-7, the full variable domain is DVKVTQSSRYLVKRTGEKVFLECVQDMDHENMFWYRQDPGLGLRLIYFSYDVKMKEKGDIPEGYSVSREKKERFSLILESASTNQTSMYLCASSPRPSEQYFGPGTRLTVT.

V usage is TRBV6-5 and J usage is TRBJ2-2; D is perhaps TRBD1 (5 bases). The CDR3 runs to 14 residues. Germline lookup yields CDR1 MNHEY and CDR2 SVGAGI. Trimming left V 8 bases short and J 7 bases short, with 17 bases between. The CDR3 DNA is TGTGCCAGCCGTCCTTTTAAGGACATCGGGGAGCTGTTTTTT. The encoded protein is CASRPFKDIGELFF.

This rearrangement joins TRBV7-9 to TRBJ1-1; 11 bases are shared with TRBD1. J gave up 0 bases and V 3 bases, and 9 bases lay outside the gene matches. Germline V gene sequence: CDR1 SEHNR, CDR2 FQNEAQ (reference sequence). This CDR3 is built from 18 residues. The CDR3 is CASSFPRDRGVMNTEAFF. Here the CDR3 DNA reads TGTGCCAGCAGCTTCCCCCGGGACAGGGGGGTTATGAACACTGAAGCTTTCTTT. The whole variable domain, filled in from reference TRBV7-9 and TRBJ1-1, reads DTGVSQNPRHKITKRGQNVTFRCDPISEHNRLYWYRQTLGQGPEFLTYFQNEAQLEKSRLLSDRFSAERPKGSFSTLEIQRTEQGDSAMYLCASSFPRDRGVMNTEAFFGQGTRLTVV.

The chain employs TRBV30 and TRBJ2-2; 7 positions agree with TRBD1. Germline values: CDR1 GTSNPN, CDR2 SVGIG (reference sequence). Trimming took 2 bases from V and 6 from J; bases not matched to a gene: 3. The CDR3 covers 13 residues. CDR3 coding DNA: TGTGCCTGGAGTCTAGGGGGCGCCGGGGAGCTGTTTTTT. This codes for CAWSLGGAGELFF. Together with reference TRBV30 and TRBJ2-2, the CDR3 gives the full variable domain: SQTIHQWPATLVQPVGSPLSLECTVEGTSNPNLYWYRQAAGRGLQLLFYSVGIGQISSEVPQNLSASRPQDRQFILSSKKLLLSDSGFYLCAWSLGGAGELFFGEGSRLTVL.

In the case of this clone: At one end, the junction sequence differs from germline, possibly due to a read error. The genes are TRBV30 and TRBJ2-3; D assignment may be TRBD1 or TRBD2 (5 bases each). CDR3 length: 15 amino acids. The germline CDR1 and CDR2 sequences are GTSNPN and SVGIG (reference sequence). CDR3 nucleotides: TGTACCTGGAGTTCTAAGGGACCAATCACAGATACGCAGTATTTT. It is translated as CTWSSKGPITDTQYF.

The chain has TRBV20-1 and TRBJ2-7; weak D call: TRBD1 (6 bases). Germline assignment: CDR1 DFQATT and CDR2 SNEGSKA (reference sequence). The CDR3 contains 11 residues. The CDR3 DNA follows: TGCAGCACAGGGAGCCTTGGGGAGCAGTACTTC. It translates to CSTGSLGEQYF.

The chain links TRBV11-2 to TRBJ2-5, with a weak D call TRBD1 (6 bases). Trimming took off 5 bases at V and 5 bases at J, with 15 bases between the two ends. The CDR3 loop spans 14 amino acids. In germline, CDR1 is SGHAT, CDR2 FQNNGV. The CDR3 DNA follows: TGTGCCAGCAGCCCCGACAGGTACGGGGAGACCCAGTACTTC. It specifies CASSPDRYGETQYF.

CDR3 nucleotides: TGTGCCAGCAGTTTAAATGGGGGGGCAGATACGCAGTATTTT. Amino acids: CASSLNGGADTQYF. This chain links TRBV28 with TRBJ2-3; the match to TRBD2 covers 7 bases. The CDR3 sequence is 14 residues long. The V segment lost 2 bases and the J segment 4 bases; nucleotides outside the gene matches: 3. Looked up from germline, CDR1 is MDHEN and CDR2 is SYDVKM.

The chain has TRBV29-1 and TRBJ2-2; 7 bases line up with TRBD1. The CDR3 has 13 residues. The junction had 2 bases not matched to a gene; V was cut back by 6 bases and J by 1 base. Germline V gene sequence: CDR1 SQVTM, CDR2 ANQGSEA. CDR3 in amino acids: CSVGTVNTGELFF. DNA for the CDR3: TGCAGCGTCGGGACAGTGAACACCGGGGAGCTGTTTTTT.

In this sample, this clone turned up a few times. The chain links TRBV5-6 to TRBJ2-2; D gene unclear. V was clipped by 2 bases and J by 2 bases, with 10 bases between them. The germline V gene encodes CDR1 SGHDT and CDR2 YYEEEE. This CDR3 contains 15 residues. The CDR3 DNA sequence: TGTGCCAGCAGCTTAGTCACTGCCAACACCGGGGAGCTGTTTTTT. Translation: CASSLVTANTGELFF. The full variable domain, in which reference TRBV5-6 and TRBJ2-2 provide the parts outside the CDR3, is DAGVTQSPTHLIKTRGQQVTLRCSPKSGHDTVSWYQQALGQGPQFIFQYYEEEERQRGNFPDRFSGHQFPNYSSELNVNALLLGDSALYLCASSLVTANTGELFFGEGSRLTVL.